The source of this T cell receptor (beta chain) is a study of shared clonotypes between healthy human individuals. Study overall: Researchers assigned three CD4 naive, three CD4 memory, two CD8 naive and one CD8 memory plate to each donor.

On this clone itself: As yet, its antigen is unknown.

Study results and limitations: A generally larger estimated richness was seen in naive subsets than in memory subsets.

Germline values: CDR1 SEHNR, CDR2 FQNEAQ (reference sequence). The V and J ends lost 7 bases and 5 bases respectively, with 11 bases between them. The CDR3 runs to 12 residues. A deep-level run was used for the assay. Here immunoSEQ multiplex PCR was the method, and the copy in TCRdb shows in-frame clones only, minus some. The table shows more than 2,000,000 clones, with about 92% occurring only once. Sequencing was performed on naive CD4+ T cells from PBMCs. Subset defined: CD45RA+ positively selected. The sequence was collected from a man younger than 35 in good health. Some clones in this sample may be carry-over from other donors' samples. V gene TRBV7-9 combines with J gene TRBJ1-1; D is perhaps TRBD1 (6 bases). The CDR3 DNA sequence: TGTGCCAGCAACAGGGAATCGACTGAAGCTTTCTTT. Protein sequence: CASNRESTEAFF. The full variable domain, rest sourced from reference TRBV7-9 and TRBJ1-1, is DTGVSQNPRHKITKRGQNVTFRCDPISEHNRLYWYRQTLGQGPEFLTYFQNEAQLEKSRLLSDRFSAERPKGSFSTLEIQRTEQGDSAMYLCASNRESTEAFFGQGTRLTVV.